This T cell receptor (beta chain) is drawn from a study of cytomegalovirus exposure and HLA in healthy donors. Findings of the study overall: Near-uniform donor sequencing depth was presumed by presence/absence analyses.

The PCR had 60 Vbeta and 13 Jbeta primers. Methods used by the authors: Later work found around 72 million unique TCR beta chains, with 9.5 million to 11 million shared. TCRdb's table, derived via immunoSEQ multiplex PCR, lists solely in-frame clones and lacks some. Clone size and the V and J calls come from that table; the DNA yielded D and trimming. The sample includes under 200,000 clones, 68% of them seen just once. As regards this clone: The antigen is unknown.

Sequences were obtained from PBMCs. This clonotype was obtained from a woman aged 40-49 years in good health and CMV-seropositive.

The CDR3 sequence: CASSLEGTGNQPQHF. DNA of the CDR3: TGTGCCAGCAGCCTGGAGGGGACAGGCAATCAGCCCCAGCATTTT. The chain recombines TRBV7-2 with TRBJ1-5; 7 positions agree with TRBD1. This CDR3 has 15 residues. Trimming cost V 5 bases and J 2 bases; bases outside gene matches: 6. Germline V CDR1 and CDR2: SGHTA, FQGNSA.